This T cell receptor beta chain was captured in a study of blood T cells in healthy people across ages. At the level of the study: When template switching was applied, about one barcoded beta molecule was captured per two T cells.

This clonotype appeared once. Primers used in a second PCR of roughly 6 to 12 cycles were a sample-barcoded 5' primer and a J-beta primer mix. TCRdb independently ran MiXCR on the 5' RACE reads; one entry per CDR3 protein. The data contain approximately 1.5 million distinct CDR3 sequences, roughly 32% of them seen just once; the ten biggest clones take up about 11%. Germline assignment: CDR1 DFQATT and CDR2 SNEGSKA (reference sequence). The V and J ends lost 0 bases and 2 bases, in that order; junction bases with no gene match: 8. The CDR3 covers 17 residues. V and J are TRBV20-1 and TRBJ2-2, with 8 bases lining up with TRBD1. The sequence came from a woman aged 30 to 39 in good health. Sequencing was performed on blood. The CDR3 region has the DNA TGCAGTGCTAGAGATAGCGGACAGGGCTATAACACCGGGGAGCTGTTTTTT. Amino acid sequence: CSARDSGQGYNTGELFF.